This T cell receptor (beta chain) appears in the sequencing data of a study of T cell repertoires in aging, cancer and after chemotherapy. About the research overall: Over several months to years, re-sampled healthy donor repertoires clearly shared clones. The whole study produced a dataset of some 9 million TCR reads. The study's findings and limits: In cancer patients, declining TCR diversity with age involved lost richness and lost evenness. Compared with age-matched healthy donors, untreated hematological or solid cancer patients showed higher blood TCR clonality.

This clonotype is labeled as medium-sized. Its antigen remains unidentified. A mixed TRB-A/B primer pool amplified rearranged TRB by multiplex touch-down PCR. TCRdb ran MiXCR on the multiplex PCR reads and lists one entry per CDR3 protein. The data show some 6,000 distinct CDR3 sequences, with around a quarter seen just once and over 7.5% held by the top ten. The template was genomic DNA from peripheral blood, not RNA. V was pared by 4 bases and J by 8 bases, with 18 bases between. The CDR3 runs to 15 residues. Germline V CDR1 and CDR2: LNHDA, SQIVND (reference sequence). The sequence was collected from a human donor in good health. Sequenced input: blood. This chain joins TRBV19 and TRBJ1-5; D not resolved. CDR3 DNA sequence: TGTGCCAGTAGTAATCTGAGGCCGGCCTTGGAGCCCCAGCATTTT. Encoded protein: CASSNLRPALEPQHF.